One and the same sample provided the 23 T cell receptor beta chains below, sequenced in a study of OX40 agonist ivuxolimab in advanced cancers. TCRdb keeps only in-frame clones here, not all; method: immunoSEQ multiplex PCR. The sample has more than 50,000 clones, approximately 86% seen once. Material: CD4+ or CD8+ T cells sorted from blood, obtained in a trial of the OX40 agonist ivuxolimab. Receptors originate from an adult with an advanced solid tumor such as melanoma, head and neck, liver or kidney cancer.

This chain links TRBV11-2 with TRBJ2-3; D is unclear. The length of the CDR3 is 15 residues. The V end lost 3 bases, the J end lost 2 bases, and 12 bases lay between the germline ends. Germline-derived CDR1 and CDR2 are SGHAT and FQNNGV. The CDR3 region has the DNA TGTGCCAGCAGCTTTGGAAGTGGGGACACAGATACGCAGTATTTT. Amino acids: CASSFGSGDTDTQYF.

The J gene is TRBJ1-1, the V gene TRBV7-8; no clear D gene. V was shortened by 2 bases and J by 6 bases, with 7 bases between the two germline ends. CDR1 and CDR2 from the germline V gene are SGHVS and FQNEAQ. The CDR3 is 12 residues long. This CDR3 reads CASSLSIPEAFF. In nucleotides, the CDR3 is TGTGCCAGCAGCTTATCGATCCCTGAAGCTTTCTTT.

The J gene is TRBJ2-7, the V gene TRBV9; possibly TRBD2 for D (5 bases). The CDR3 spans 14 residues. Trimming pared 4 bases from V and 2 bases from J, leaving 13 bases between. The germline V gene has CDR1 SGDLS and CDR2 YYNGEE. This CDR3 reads CASSLDSFAYEQYF. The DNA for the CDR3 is TGTGCCAGCAGCTTGGACTCATTTGCCTACGAGCAGTACTTC.

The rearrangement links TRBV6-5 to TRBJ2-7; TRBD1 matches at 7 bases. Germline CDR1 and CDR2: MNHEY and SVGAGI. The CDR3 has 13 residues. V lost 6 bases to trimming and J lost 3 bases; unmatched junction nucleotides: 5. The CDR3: CASRPGQFYEQYF. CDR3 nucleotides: TGTGCCAGCAGGCCGGGACAGTTCTACGAGCAGTACTTC.

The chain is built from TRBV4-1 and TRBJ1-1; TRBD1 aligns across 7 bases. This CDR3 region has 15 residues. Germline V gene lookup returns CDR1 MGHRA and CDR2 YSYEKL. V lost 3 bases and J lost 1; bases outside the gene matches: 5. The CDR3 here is CASSHPGTANTEAFF. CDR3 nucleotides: TGCGCCAGCAGCCACCCAGGGACAGCGAACACTGAAGCTTTCTTT.

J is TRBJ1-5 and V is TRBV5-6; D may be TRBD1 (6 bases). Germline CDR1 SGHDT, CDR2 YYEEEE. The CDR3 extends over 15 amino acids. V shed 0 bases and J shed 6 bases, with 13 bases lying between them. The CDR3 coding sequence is TGTGCCAGCAGCTTGGCCGGTGGGGGGCGTCAGCCCCAGCATTTT. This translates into CASSLAGGGRQPQHF. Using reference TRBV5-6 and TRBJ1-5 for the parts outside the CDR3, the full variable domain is DAGVTQSPTHLIKTRGQQVTLRCSPKSGHDTVSWYQQALGQGPQFIFQYYEEEERQRGNFPDRFSGHQFPNYSSELNVNALLLGDSALYLCASSLAGGGRQPQHFGDGTRLSIL.

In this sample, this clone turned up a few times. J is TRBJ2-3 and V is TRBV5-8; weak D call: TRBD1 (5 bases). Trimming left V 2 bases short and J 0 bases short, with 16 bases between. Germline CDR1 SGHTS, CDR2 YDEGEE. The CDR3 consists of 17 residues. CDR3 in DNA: TGTGCCAGCAGCTTCCTTGATGACAGATATAGCACAGATACGCAGTATTTT. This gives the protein CASSFLDDRYSTDTQYF. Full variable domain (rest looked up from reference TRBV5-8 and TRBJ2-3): EAGVTQSPTHLIKTRGQQATLRCSPISGHTSVYWYQQALGLGLQFLLWYDEGEERNRGNFPPRFSGRQFPNYSSELNVNALELEDSALYLCASSFLDDRYSTDTQYFGPGTRLTVL.

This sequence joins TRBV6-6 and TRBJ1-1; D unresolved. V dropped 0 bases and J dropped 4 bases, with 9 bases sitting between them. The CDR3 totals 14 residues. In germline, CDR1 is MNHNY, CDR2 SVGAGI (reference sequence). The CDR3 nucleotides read TGTGCCAGCAGTTACTCCAAGGGTGGCACTGAAGCTTTCTTT. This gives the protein CASSYSKGGTEAFF.

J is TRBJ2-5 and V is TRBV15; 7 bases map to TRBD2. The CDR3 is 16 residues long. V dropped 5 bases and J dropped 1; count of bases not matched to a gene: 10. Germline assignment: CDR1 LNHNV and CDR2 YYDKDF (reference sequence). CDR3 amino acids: CATSSLGRGSQETQYF. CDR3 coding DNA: TGTGCCACCAGCTCCCTAGGGCGGGGGAGCCAAGAGACCCAGTACTTC.

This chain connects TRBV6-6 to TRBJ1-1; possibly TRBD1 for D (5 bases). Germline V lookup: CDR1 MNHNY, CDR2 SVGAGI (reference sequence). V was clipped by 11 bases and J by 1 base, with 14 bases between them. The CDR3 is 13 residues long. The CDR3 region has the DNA TGTGCCGGGGGGGATTCCCCGAACACTGAAGCTTTCTTT. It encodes CAGGDSPNTEAFF.

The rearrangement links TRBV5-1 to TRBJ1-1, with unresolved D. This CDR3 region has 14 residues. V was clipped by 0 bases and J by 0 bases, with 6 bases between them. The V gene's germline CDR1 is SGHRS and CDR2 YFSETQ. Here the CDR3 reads CASSLGVLNTEAFF. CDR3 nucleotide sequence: TGCGCCAGCAGCTTGGGGGTCCTGAACACTGAAGCTTTCTTT.

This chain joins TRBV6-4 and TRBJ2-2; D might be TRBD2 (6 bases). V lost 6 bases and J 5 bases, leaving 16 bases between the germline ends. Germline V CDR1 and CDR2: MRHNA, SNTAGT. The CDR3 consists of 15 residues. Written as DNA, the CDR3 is TGTGCCAGCAGCCAGACTAGTGGGGGAACCGGGGAGCTGTTTTTT. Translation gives CASSQTSGGTGELFF.

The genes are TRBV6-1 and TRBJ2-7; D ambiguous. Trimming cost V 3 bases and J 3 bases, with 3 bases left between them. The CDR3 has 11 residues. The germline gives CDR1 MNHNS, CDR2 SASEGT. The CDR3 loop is CASSDSYEQYF. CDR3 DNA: TGTGCCAGCAGTGACAGCTACGAGCAGTACTTC.

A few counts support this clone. CDR3 loop: CASSLVLGVEAFF. In nucleotides, the CDR3 is TGTGCCAGCAGCTTAGTATTGGGTGTCGAAGCTTTCTTT. This chain joins TRBV7-9 and TRBJ1-1, with unresolved D. The CDR3 spans 13 residues. Trimming removed 1 base at V and 8 bases at J, with 11 bases between. Germline-derived CDR1 and CDR2 are SEHNR and FQNEAQ (reference sequence).

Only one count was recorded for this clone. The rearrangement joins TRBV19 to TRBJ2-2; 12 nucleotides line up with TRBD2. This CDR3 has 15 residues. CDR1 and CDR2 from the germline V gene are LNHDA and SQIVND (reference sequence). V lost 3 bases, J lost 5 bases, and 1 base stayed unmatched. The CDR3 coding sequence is TGTGCCAGTAGTATTGGGACTAGCGGGACCGGGGAGCTGTTTTTT. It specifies CASSIGTSGTGELFF.

The CDR3 nucleotides read TGTGCCAGCAGCTTTCTTGATGGGGGGGTCTACAATGAGCAGTTCTTC. As protein: CASSFLDGGVYNEQFF. V gene TRBV11-2 combines with J gene TRBJ2-1; TRBD2 matches 7 bases. This CDR3 spans 16 amino acids. The J segment lost 3 bases and the V segment lost 3 bases, leaving 8 bases of the junction unmatched. Germline loops: CDR1 SGHAT, CDR2 FQNNGV.

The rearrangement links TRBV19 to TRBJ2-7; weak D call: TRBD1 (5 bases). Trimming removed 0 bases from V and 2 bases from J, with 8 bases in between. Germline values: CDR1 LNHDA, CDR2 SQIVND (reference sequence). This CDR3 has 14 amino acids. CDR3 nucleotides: TGTGCCAGTAGTATAGACAGGGCACCCTACGAGCAGTACTTC. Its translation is CASSIDRAPYEQYF.

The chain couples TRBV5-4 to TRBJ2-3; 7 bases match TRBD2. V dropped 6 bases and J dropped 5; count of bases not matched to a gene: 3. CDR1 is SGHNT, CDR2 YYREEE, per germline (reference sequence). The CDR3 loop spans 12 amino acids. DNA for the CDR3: TGTGCCAGCACCTCGGGAGGAGATACGCAGTATTTT. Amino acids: CASTSGGDTQYF.

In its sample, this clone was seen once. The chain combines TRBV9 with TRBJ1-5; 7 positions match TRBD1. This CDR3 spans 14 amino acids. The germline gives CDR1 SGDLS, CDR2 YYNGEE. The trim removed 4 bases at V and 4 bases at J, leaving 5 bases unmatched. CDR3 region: CASSISGGNQPQHF. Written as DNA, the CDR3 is TGTGCCAGCAGCATCTCAGGGGGGAATCAGCCCCAGCATTTT.

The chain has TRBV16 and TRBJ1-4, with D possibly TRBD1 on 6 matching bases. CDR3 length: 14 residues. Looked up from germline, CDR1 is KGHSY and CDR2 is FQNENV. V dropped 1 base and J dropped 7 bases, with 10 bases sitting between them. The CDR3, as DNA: TGTGCCAGCAGCCAATGGGGGGCAGGTGAAAAACTGTTTTTT. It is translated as CASSQWGAGEKLFF.

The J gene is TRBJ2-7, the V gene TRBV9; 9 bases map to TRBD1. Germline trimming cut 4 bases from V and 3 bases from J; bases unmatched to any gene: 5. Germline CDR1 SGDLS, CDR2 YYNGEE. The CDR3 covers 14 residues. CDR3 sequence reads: CASSSGDRVYEQYF. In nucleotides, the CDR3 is TGTGCCAGCAGCTCCGGGGACAGGGTCTACGAGCAGTACTTC.

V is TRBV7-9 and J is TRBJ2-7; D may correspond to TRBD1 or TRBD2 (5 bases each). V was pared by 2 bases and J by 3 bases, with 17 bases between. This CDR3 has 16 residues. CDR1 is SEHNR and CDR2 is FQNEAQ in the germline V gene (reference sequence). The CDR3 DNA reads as TGTGCCAGCAGCTTATTTACTGGGACGGCGAACTACGAGCAGTACTTC. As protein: CASSLFTGTANYEQYF.

The CDR3 bases are TGTGCCAGCAGTTACTGGGGAGCCCAAGAGACCCAGTACTTC. As protein: CASSYWGAQETQYF. The chain has TRBV6-5 and TRBJ2-5; tentatively, D is TRBD2 (5 bases). V was pared by 1 base and J by 1 base, with 7 bases between. From germline, CDR1 is MNHEY and CDR2 SVGAGI. CDR3 length: 14 amino acids.